The 15 T cell receptor beta chains below come from one sample, sequenced in a study of blood T cell repertoires in COVID-19 (dated by TCRdb to the early 2020s). Receptor libraries were prepared by the immunoSEQ multiplex PCR assay. Imported from immuneACCESS, the table was reduced by TCRdb to in-frame sequences with V and J called. These copies leave out some clones; in studies compared against another copy, an unresolved V gene accounts for under half, and the cause of the remainder is not known. The sample table shows some 350,000 clones, and around 87% are seen once. The ten largest clones capture around 6% of the sample. The sample consisted of peripheral blood. Every receptor here comes from a woman between 50 and 59 years old with COVID-19, enrolled during active disease.

This chain joins TRBV7-6 and TRBJ2-3, with TRBD1 matching 10 bases. Germline CDR1 is SGHVS and CDR2 is FNYEAQ. Unmatched junction bases numbered 8, after V lost 5 bases and J lost 6 bases. The CDR3 contains 15 residues. The CDR3 reads CASSPGDRGYDTQYF. In DNA form, the CDR3 reads TGTGCCAGCAGCCCGGGGGACAGGGGTTACGATACGCAGTATTTT.

The chain couples TRBV11-3 to TRBJ1-1, with D possibly being TRBD1 (6 bases). Germline CDR1 is SGHNT and CDR2 is YENEEA. Trimming cost V 3 bases and J 0 bases, with 20 bases left between them. The CDR3 has 18 residues. CDR3 DNA sequence: TGTGCCAGCAGCTTCTTTAAGGGGGAGCGGAATATGAACACTGAAGCTTTCTTT. Translating it yields CASSFFKGERNMNTEAFF.

V gene TRBV6-2 or TRBV6-3 combines with J gene TRBJ2-7, with a possible D match to TRBD1 (5 bases). The germline V gene encodes CDR1 MNHEY and CDR2 SVGEGT. CDR3 size: 16 residues. The V gene lost 3 bases and the J gene lost 0 bases, with 15 bases spanning the gap. The CDR3 spells CASSYRPAGYSYEQYF. The DNA for the CDR3 is TGTGCCAGCAGTTATCGGCCCGCAGGGTACTCCTACGAGCAGTACTTC.

This sequence joins TRBV12-5 and TRBJ2-1; D is possibly TRBD2 (6 bases). The CDR3 runs to 15 residues. Trimming shortened V by 1 base and J by 9 bases, and 16 bases separated the two germline ends. Germline CDR1 is LGHNT and CDR2 is FRNRAP. The chain's CDR3 is CASGLGVVLRGEQFF. DNA for the CDR3: TGTGCTAGTGGTTTGGGGGTAGTTTTGCGGGGTGAGCAGTTCTTC.

The chain is built from TRBV2 and TRBJ1-5; 11 bases are a match to TRBD1. The CDR3 extends over 15 amino acids. The germline gives CDR1 SNHLY, CDR2 FYNNEI. With V trimmed by 6 bases and J by 4 bases, 5 bases remained unmatched. The CDR3 DNA follows: TGTGCCAGCAGACTCGGGACAGGGGGGAATCAGCCCCAGCATTTT. This gives the protein CASRLGTGGNQPQHF.

The chain has TRBV6-1 and TRBJ2-7, with D perhaps TRBD1 (6 bases). Trimming pared 3 bases from V and 4 bases from J, leaving 13 bases between. The CDR3 length is 14 residues. Germline loops: CDR1 MNHNS, CDR2 SASEGT. The DNA for the CDR3 is TGTGCCAGCAGTGATCCCGGGACAACTTACGAGCAGTACTTC. Translation: CASSDPGTTYEQYF.

The chain is built from TRBV3-1 (or the pseudogene TRBV3-2) and TRBJ2-3; D might be TRBD1 (6 bases). In germline, CDR1 is LGHDT, CDR2 YNNKEL (reference sequence). V lost 4 bases, J lost 0 bases, and 14 bases lay in between. This CDR3 is 16 amino acids long. The CDR3 nucleotides are TGTGCCAGCAGCCCCAAACAGGGCCCTAGCACAGATACGCAGTATTTT. It encodes CASSPKQGPSTDTQYF.

This rearrangement joins TRBV7-3 to TRBJ2-3; 11 bases are a match to TRBD2. This CDR3 region has 16 residues. V trimming: 2 bases; J trimming: 3 bases; junction bases outside the gene matches: 4. Germline V lookup: CDR1 SGHTA, CDR2 FQGTGA. DNA for the CDR3: TGTGCCAGCAGCTTACATAGCGGGAGGGTGACAGATACGCAGTATTTT. Its translation is CASSLHSGRVTDTQYF.

This clone has only one observation. The chain carries TRBV5-6 and TRBJ2-7; 8 bases match TRBD2. The CDR3 runs 14 residues. In germline, CDR1 is SGHDT, CDR2 YYEEEE. The trim removed 7 bases at V and 7 bases at J, leaving 13 bases unmatched. CDR3 bases: TGTGCCAGCGGAAGTCTAGCGGGTTCGCAGGAGCAGTACTTC. Its translation: CASGSLAGSQEQYF.

The chain uses TRBV30 and TRBJ2-5, with a possible D match to TRBD2 (7 bases). The CDR3 loop spans 14 amino acids. In germline, CDR1 is GTSNPN, CDR2 SVGIG (reference sequence). V was shortened by 4 bases and J by 7 bases, with 19 bases between the two germline ends. The CDR3 spells CAWTRGAVLGTQYF. The CDR3 DNA is TGTGCCTGGACCCGGGGGGCCGTTCTGGGGACCCAGTACTTC.

This clone showed up just once. The chain uses TRBV25-1 and TRBJ2-1; D is ambiguous. With 3 bases removed from V and 6 bases from J, the gap between germline ends came to 9 bases. Germline V lookup: CDR1 MGHDK, CDR2 SYGVNS. CDR3 length: 13 amino acids. The CDR3, as DNA: TGTGCCAGCAGTGACTACCTGCTCAATGAGCAGTTCTTC. Residues: CASSDYLLNEQFF.

V gene TRBV13 combines with J gene TRBJ2-1; 8 nucleotides agree with TRBD2. The germline V gene has CDR1 PRHDT and CDR2 FYEKMQ (reference sequence). V dropped 3 bases and J dropped 5; count of bases not matched to a gene: 9. The CDR3 contains 16 residues. The CDR3 reads CASSFFFGRANNEQFF. DNA for the CDR3: TGTGCCAGCAGCTTCTTCTTCGGGAGGGCCAACAATGAGCAGTTCTTC.

The genes are TRBV27 and TRBJ1-6; TRBD1 might be the D (6 bases). CDR1 and CDR2 from the germline V gene are MNHEY and SMNVEV (reference sequence). Trimming shortened V by 2 bases and J by 7 bases, and 15 bases separated the two germline ends. The CDR3 is 16 residues long. CDR3 loop: CASSLPTQGINSPLHF. The CDR3, as DNA: TGTGCCAGCAGTTTACCGACACAGGGCATCAATTCACCCCTCCACTTT.

This rearrangement joins TRBV5-1 to TRBJ1-2; a possible D gene is TRBD1 (5 bases). This CDR3 is built from 11 residues. Trimming pared 10 bases from V and 7 bases from J, leaving 14 bases between. Germline CDR1 and CDR2: SGHRS and YFSETQ. CDR3 coding DNA: TGCGCCTCGGGGGATCTCGGTGGCTACACCTTC. This encodes CASGDLGGYTF.

The gene calls are TRBV3-1 (or the pseudogene TRBV3-2) and TRBJ2-2; D might be TRBD1 (5 bases). Germline CDR1 and CDR2: LGHDT and YNNKEL (reference sequence). The CDR3 is made up of 16 amino acids. The germline V and J ends were trimmed by 3 bases and 5 bases, with 16 bases remaining between them. This chain's CDR3 is CASSQDWQGNTGELFF. In DNA form, the CDR3 reads TGTGCCAGCAGCCAGGATTGGCAGGGTAATACCGGGGAGCTGTTTTTT.